The present T cell receptor beta chain was sequenced within a study of T cells in Graves' hyperthyroidism and ophthalmopathy. Germline V lookup: CDR1 DFQATT, CDR2 SNEGSKA (reference sequence). Trimming removed 2 bases at V and 7 bases at J, with 12 bases between. The CDR3 is made up of 13 amino acids. The sample holds many counts of this clonotype. What it binds is not known. Findings and caveats of the study: Most expanded thyroid clonotypes above 0.001 recurred in blood.

Around 10 ml fresh peripheral blood yielded the PBMCs. The investigators amplified TCR beta CDR3 regions from RNA transcripts. First-round RT-PCR with HTBI primers amplified the TCR CDR3 region. TCRdb analysed the multiplex PCR reads with MiXCR anew, one entry per CDR3 protein. The table records 360,000 or so distinct CDR3 sequences, 19% of them present only once. The sample comprised blood. This sequence originates from a woman aged 18 to 35 with Graves' hyperthyroidism. The rearrangement joins TRBV20-1 to TRBJ2-4; D is unclear. For the CDR3, the DNA is TGCAGTGCTAGAAAAACCGGGCCCAACATTCAGTACTTC. Amino acid sequence: CSARKTGPNIQYF.